What follows describes a single T cell receptor (beta chain). Its antigen is not identified. Libraries of TRB cDNA were made by 5' RACE and carried UMIs. From its re-call of the 5' RACE reads, TCRdb lists each CDR3 protein once, without DNA. The sample data list approximately 89,000 distinct CDR3 sequences. This sample was taken from a study of CXCR3-negative and CXCR3-positive naive CD8 T cells. Study findings and constraints: Naive subsets were similarly diverse, while memory CD8+ repertoires were much less diverse. After cryopreservation, CXCR3 expression dropped partially; most assays used fresh PBMCs. Naive subsets did not differ in surface CD5, and TRB CDR3 properties served to infer TCR strength. CXCR3-positive naive cells carried more hydrophobic TRB CDR3s than CXCR3-negative naive cells did.

The sequence derives from a human donor in good health. Some clones in this sample may be carry-over from other donors' samples. The specimen sequenced was naive CXCR3+ CD8+ T cells from blood. Noted subset: CD45RO-CCR7+CD27+CD95- naive CD8+ T cells expressing CXCR3 (TNR3+).

The CDR3: CASSLPTGELFF. This chain connects TRBV3-1 to TRBJ2-2. This CDR3 region has 12 residues. Germline-derived CDR1 and CDR2 are LGHDT and YNNKEL (reference sequence).